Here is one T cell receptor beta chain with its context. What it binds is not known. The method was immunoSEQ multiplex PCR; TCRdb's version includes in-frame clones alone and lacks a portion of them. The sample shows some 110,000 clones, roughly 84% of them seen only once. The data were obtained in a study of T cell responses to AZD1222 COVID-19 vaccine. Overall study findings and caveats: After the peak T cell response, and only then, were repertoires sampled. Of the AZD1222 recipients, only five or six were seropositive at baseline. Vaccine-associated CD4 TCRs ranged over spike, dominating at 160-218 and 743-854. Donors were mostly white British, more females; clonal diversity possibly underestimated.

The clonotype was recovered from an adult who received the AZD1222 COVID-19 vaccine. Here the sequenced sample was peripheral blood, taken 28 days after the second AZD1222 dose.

The CDR3 coding sequence is TGTGCCAGCAGCTTGATCGTAGCTAACTATGGCTACACCTTC. Encoded protein: CASSLIVANYGYTF. The J gene is TRBJ1-2, the V gene TRBV9; no definite D call. Trimming took off 4 bases at V and 0 bases at J, with 10 bases between the two ends. The CDR3 extends over 14 amino acids. CDR1 and CDR2 from the germline V gene are SGDLS and YYNGEE.